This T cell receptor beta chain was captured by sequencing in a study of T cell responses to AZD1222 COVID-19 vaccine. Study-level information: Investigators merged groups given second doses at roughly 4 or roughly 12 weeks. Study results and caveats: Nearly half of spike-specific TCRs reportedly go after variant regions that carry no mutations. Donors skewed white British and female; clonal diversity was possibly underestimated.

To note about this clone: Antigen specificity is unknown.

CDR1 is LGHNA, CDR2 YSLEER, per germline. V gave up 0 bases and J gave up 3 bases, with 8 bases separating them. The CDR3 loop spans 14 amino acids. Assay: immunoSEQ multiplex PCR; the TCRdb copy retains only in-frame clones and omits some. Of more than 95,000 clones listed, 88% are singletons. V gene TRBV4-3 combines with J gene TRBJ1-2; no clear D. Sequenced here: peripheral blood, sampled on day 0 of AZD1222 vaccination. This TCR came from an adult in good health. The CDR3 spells CASSQDGADYGYTF. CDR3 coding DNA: TGCGCCAGCAGCCAAGATGGTGCTGACTATGGCTACACCTTC.